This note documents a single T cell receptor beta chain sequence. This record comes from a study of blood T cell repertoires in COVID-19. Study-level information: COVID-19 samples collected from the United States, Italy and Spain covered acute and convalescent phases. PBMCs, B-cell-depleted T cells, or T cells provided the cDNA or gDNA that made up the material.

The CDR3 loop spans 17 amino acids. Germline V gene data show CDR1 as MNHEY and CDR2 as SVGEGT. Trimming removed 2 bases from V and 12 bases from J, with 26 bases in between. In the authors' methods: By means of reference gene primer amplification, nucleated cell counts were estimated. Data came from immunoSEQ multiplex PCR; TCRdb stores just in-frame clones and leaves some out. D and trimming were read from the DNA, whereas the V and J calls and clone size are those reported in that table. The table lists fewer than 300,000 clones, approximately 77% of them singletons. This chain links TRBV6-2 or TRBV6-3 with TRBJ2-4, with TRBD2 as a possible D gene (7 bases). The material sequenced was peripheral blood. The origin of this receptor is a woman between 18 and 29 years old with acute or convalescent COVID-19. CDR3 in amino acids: CASSYPSRGLTQRGQYF. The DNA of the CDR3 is TGTGCCAGCAGTTACCCCTCGCGGGGGCTGACACAGAGGGGTCAGTACTTC.